This TCR beta chain was recorded in a study of CD8+CD57+ T cells in acquired aplastic anemia. Study as a whole: Recorded DNA amounts for sorted CD4+ and CD8+ cells had an average of 3.2 ug.

Those patients picked for sequencing had displayed CD8+CD57+ cell expansion on flow cytometry. Genomic DNA provided the template from which TCR beta VDJ and CDR3 profiles were obtained. TCRdb analysed the reads with MiXCR anew, one entry per CDR3 protein. Of fewer than 200,000 distinct CDR3 sequences listed, under 55% are singletons. With V trimmed by 0 bases and J by 3 bases, 0 bases remained unmatched. The CDR3 length is 15 residues. The germline V gene encodes CDR1 SGDLS and CDR2 YYNGEE. This clonotype was counted ten times or more. Its antigen remains unknown. Findings and caveats of the study: The number of CD8+ CDR3 sequences shared by patients and controls was fewer than 35.

The receptor comes from a human donor with aplastic anemia. What was sequenced was sorted CD4+, CD8+, or CD8+CD57+ T cells (not recorded which) from PBMCs. The chain has TRBV9 and TRBJ2-3, with TRBD2 matching 11 bases. The CDR3 sequence: CASSVASGGTDTQYF. The CDR3, as DNA: TGTGCCAGCAGCGTAGCTAGCGGGGGGACAGATACGCAGTATTTT.